Given below is one T cell receptor beta chain in context. Per the study methods: Reference gene primer amplification gave estimated nucleated cell counts. Sequencing was performed with immunoSEQ multiplex PCR; in TCRdb, only in-frame clones are kept and a portion is missing. Clone size and V and J calls were adopted from that table, with D and trimming inferred from the DNA. The sample lists some 150,000 clones; roughly three quarters were seen once. This entry is derived from a study of blood T cell repertoires in COVID-19. Looked up from germline, CDR1 is SGDLS and CDR2 is YYNGEE. This CDR3 contains 16 residues. The V gene end was trimmed by 4 bases and the J gene end by 4 bases; junction bases not matched to a gene: 9. Enrolment of Seattle patients took place during active infection, and they were followed longitudinally.

The source of this sequence is a woman aged 70-85 years with COVID-19, enrolled during active disease. The chain has TRBV9 and TRBJ2-3; 10 bases line up with TRBD2. Sequences were obtained from peripheral blood. The CDR3 DNA follows: TGTGCCAGCAGCACCCGGGGGACTAGCGTTCCAGATACGCAGTATTTT. Protein: CASSTRGTSVPDTQYF.